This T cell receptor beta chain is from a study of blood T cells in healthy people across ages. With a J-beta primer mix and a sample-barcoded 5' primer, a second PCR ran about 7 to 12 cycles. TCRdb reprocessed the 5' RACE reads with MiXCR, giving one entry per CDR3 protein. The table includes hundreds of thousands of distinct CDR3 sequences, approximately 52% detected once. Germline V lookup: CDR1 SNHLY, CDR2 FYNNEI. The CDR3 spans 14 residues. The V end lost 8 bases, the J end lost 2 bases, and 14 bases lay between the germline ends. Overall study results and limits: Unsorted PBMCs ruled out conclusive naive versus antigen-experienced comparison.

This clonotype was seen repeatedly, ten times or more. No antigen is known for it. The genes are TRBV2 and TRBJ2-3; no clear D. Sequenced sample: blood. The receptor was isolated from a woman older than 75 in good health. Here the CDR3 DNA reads TGTGCCAGCGTTTTGCTCGCTGCCACAGATACGCAGTATTTT. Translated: CASVLLAATDTQYF.